This T cell receptor (beta chain) is drawn from a study of technical replicates of blood from a few donors. Measured with immunoSEQ multiplex PCR; TCRdb has only the in-frame clones, and not every one. This table holds tens of thousands of clones, 85% to 95% found once. CDR3 length equals 15 residues. From germline, CDR1 is SGHDT and CDR2 YYEEEE. Trimming took 0 bases from V and 3 from J; bases not matched to a gene: 0. Sequences were obtained from PBMCs. The chain links TRBV5-6 to TRBJ2-3; 11 bases line up with TRBD2. The source of this sequence is a human donor in good health. Some clones in this sample may be carry-over from other donors' samples. CDR3 nucleotides: TGTGCCAGCAGCTTGGTAGCGGGAGGGACAGATACGCAGTATTTT. As protein: CASSLVAGGTDTQYF.